These 21 T cell receptor beta chains share one sample of origin, sequenced in a study of control samples from healthy donors and cancer patients. TCRdb's table, derived via immunoSEQ multiplex PCR, lists solely in-frame clones and lacks some. Among about 150,000 clones listed, about 91% were seen once. Sequencing was performed on blood. The receptor source for this set is a man between 18 and 35 years old in good health.

The gene calls are TRBV4-3 and TRBJ1-1; D not certain. Trimming took 3 bases from V and 3 from J, leaving 11 bases between them. CDR1 and CDR2 from the germline V gene are LGHNA and YSLEER. This CDR3 region has 14 residues. CDR3 protein: CASSQNNQDTEAFF. The CDR3 DNA is TGCGCCAGCAGCCAGAATAATCAGGACACTGAAGCTTTCTTT.

The CDR3 region has the DNA TGTGCCAGCAGCTTGGGTGTTTCGGCAGGCACTGAAGCTTTCTTT. Residues: CASSLGVSAGTEAFF. The V and J genes are TRBV5-8 and TRBJ1-1, with D unclear. Germline CDR1 reads SGHTS; CDR2 reads YDEGEE. V was clipped by 0 bases and J by 4 bases, with 13 bases between them. The CDR3 extends over 15 amino acids.

J is TRBJ1-2 and V is TRBV5-5; D uncertain. Trimming shortened V by 4 bases and J by 3 bases, and 16 bases separated the two germline ends. Germline V CDR1 and CDR2: SGHKS, YYEKEE (reference sequence). The CDR3 sequence is 15 residues long. CDR3 in amino acids: CASSRQIDGYYGYTF. CDR3 nucleotide sequence: TGTGCCAGCAGCCGGCAAATCGACGGATACTATGGCTACACCTTC.

The rearrangement joins TRBV2 to TRBJ1-5; tentatively, D is TRBD1 (5 bases). V lost 7 bases, J lost 1 base, and 11 bases lay in between. Germline CDR1 SNHLY, CDR2 FYNNEI. The CDR3 sequence is 14 residues long. CDR3 loop: CASTEGPSNQPQHF. The CDR3 nucleotides are TGTGCCAGCACTGAGGGGCCGAGCAATCAGCCCCAGCATTTT.

For the CDR3, the DNA is TGTGCCAGCAGCCCGAGCGGGGGCCGCATAGAAGGAGATACGCAGTATTTT. Translation: CASSPSGGRIEGDTQYF. The chain is built from TRBV7-8 and TRBJ2-3; 8 positions match TRBD2. V was pared by 5 bases and J by 5 bases, with 15 bases of the junction left unmatched. The CDR3 totals 17 residues. Germline V gene lookup returns CDR1 SGHVS and CDR2 FQNEAQ.

The rearrangement joins TRBV28 to TRBJ1-6; D is unresolved. Germline loops: CDR1 MDHEN, CDR2 SYDVKM. The CDR3 runs 14 residues. The V and J ends lost 7 bases and 0 bases respectively, with 7 bases between them. CDR3 nucleotides: TGTGCCAGCAAGCCTAGCTCCTATAATTCACCCCTCCACTTT. Its protein is CASKPSSYNSPLHF.

V and J are TRBV28 and TRBJ2-7; 7 positions match TRBD2. Germline V CDR1 and CDR2: MDHEN, SYDVKM. CDR3 length: 17 residues. The trim removed 6 bases at V and 2 bases at J, leaving 16 bases unmatched. The DNA of the CDR3 is TGTGCCAGCAGCTATTTTTGGGTTAGCGGGCGGACCTACGAGCAGTACTTC. This sequence encodes CASSYFWVSGRTYEQYF.

The chain uses TRBV29-1 and TRBJ1-5, with D perhaps TRBD1 (6 bases). This CDR3 has 13 residues. CDR1 is SQVTM and CDR2 is ANQGSEA in the germline V gene. V was clipped by 6 bases and J by 7 bases, with 16 bases between them. The CDR3 DNA sequence: TGCAGCGTAGGTGGGGGCACTGGGCAGCCCCAGCATTTT. This codes for CSVGGGTGQPQHF.

V and J are TRBV4-1 and TRBJ1-2, with D possibly TRBD1 on 5 matching bases. V was shortened by 2 bases and J by 7 bases, with 11 bases between the two germline ends. Germline V CDR1 and CDR2: MGHRA, YSYEKL. The CDR3 covers 13 residues. CDR3 in amino acids: CASSQRQGGGYTF. For the CDR3, the DNA is TGCGCCAGCAGCCAACGGCAGGGAGGTGGCTACACCTTC.

The V and J genes are TRBV6-5 and TRBJ2-7; the D is unclear. Per the germline V gene, CDR1 is MNHEY and CDR2 is SVGAGI. Trimming cost V 0 bases and J 6 bases, with 3 bases left between them. This CDR3 comprises 11 residues. The CDR3 region is CASSYSGEQYF. CDR3 coding DNA: TGTGCCAGCAGTTACTCGGGCGAGCAGTACTTC.

CDR3 amino acids: CSVVKTRESLNEQFF. The DNA for the CDR3 is TGCAGCGTTGTTAAGACCAGGGAATCTCTCAATGAGCAGTTCTTC. V is TRBV29-1 and J is TRBJ2-1; TRBD1 is a possible D gene (5 bases). The germline gives CDR1 SQVTM, CDR2 ANQGSEA. V shed 4 bases and J shed 6 bases, with 19 bases lying between them. The CDR3 covers 15 residues.

The rearrangement links TRBV28 to TRBJ1-2, with no clear D. V dropped 4 bases and J dropped 8 bases, with 14 bases sitting between them. This CDR3 region has 13 residues. The germline V gene has CDR1 MDHEN and CDR2 SYDVKM. CDR3 protein: CASSSSGARGYTF. DNA for the CDR3: TGTGCCAGCAGTTCCTCGGGAGCCAGGGGCTACACCTTC.

This chain joins TRBV5-1 and TRBJ2-3, with 10 bases that match TRBD2. V gave up 0 bases and J gave up 2 bases; unmatched junction bases: 9. CDR3 size: 18 residues. The V gene's germline CDR1 is SGHRS and CDR2 YFSETQ. Here the CDR3 reads CASSLVPAGGQNTDTQYF. The CDR3 nucleotides are TGCGCCAGCAGCTTGGTACCAGCGGGGGGGCAGAACACAGATACGCAGTATTTT.

The chain carries TRBV6-5 and TRBJ1-1, with D hard to call. CDR3 length: 15 residues. The germline gives CDR1 MNHEY, CDR2 SVGAGI. V was clipped by 4 bases and J by 0 bases, with 12 bases between them. The CDR3 sequence: CASSSGSFMNTEAFF. The CDR3 DNA sequence: TGTGCCAGCAGTTCCGGGTCTTTTATGAACACTGAAGCTTTCTTT.

The rearrangement joins TRBV6-5 to TRBJ2-7, with 8 bases fitting TRBD1. The CDR3 has 12 residues. The ends lost 7 bases at V and 5 bases at J; junction bases unmatched: 4. Germline V gene sequence: CDR1 MNHEY, CDR2 SVGAGI. This CDR3 is CASTATGDEQYF. In DNA form, the CDR3 reads TGTGCCAGCACCGCGACAGGGGACGAGCAGTACTTC.

This clone was seen just once. The rearrangement uses TRBV2 and TRBJ1-2, with unresolved D. The CDR3 is 17 amino acids. From germline, CDR1 is SNHLY and CDR2 FYNNEI. V shed 7 bases and J shed 2 bases, with 23 bases lying between them. This CDR3 is CASTKGGQSLVNYGYTF. In DNA form, the CDR3 reads TGTGCCAGCACGAAAGGCGGTCAGTCCCTGGTAAACTATGGCTACACCTTC.

The chain combines TRBV2 with TRBJ2-5, with D perhaps matching TRBD1 (7 bases). V was clipped by 8 bases and J by 5 bases, with 12 bases between them. Per the germline V gene, CDR1 is SNHLY and CDR2 is FYNNEI. The CDR3 loop spans 12 amino acids. This CDR3 reads CASQGGKETQYF. In DNA form, the CDR3 reads TGTGCCAGCCAGGGGGGAAAGGAGACCCAGTACTTC.

The CDR3 DNA reads TGTGCCAGCAGGGGTAATTGGGACATCGGTGAAAAACTGTTTTTT. This gives the protein CASRGNWDIGEKLFF. The chain combines TRBV28 with TRBJ1-4; D might be TRBD1 (6 bases). V lost 6 bases and J 7 bases, leaving 18 bases between the germline ends. The CDR3 length is 15 residues. CDR1 MDHEN and CDR2 SYDVKM come from the germline V gene.

The rearrangement links TRBV5-6 to TRBJ2-7, with no clear D. The CDR3 is 15 residues long. From germline, CDR1 is SGHDT and CDR2 YYEEEE. Trimming left V 5 bases short and J 1 base short, with 16 bases between. This chain's CDR3 is CASSTRIRPSYEQYF. The CDR3 DNA follows: TGTGCCAGCAGTACCCGTATAAGGCCGTCCTACGAGCAGTACTTC.

The rearrangement joins TRBV5-5 to TRBJ2-2; D is perhaps TRBD2 (6 bases). Germline assignment: CDR1 SGHKS and CDR2 YYEKEE (reference sequence). V lost 2 bases and J lost 4, with 9 bases in between. The CDR3 is 14 amino acids. In nucleotides, the CDR3 is TGTGCCAGCAGCTTTGGGGGGAGCACCGGGGAGCTGTTTTTT. Its protein product is CASSFGGSTGELFF.

V usage is TRBV6-6 and J usage is TRBJ1-3; D gene ambiguous. The CDR3 is made up of 15 amino acids. The V end was cut by 5 bases, the J end by 1 base, with 12 bases between. Looked up from germline, CDR1 is MNHNY and CDR2 is SVGAGI (reference sequence). The CDR3 protein is CASSPPGISGNTIYF. The CDR3 DNA reads as TGTGCCAGCAGTCCCCCCGGAATATCTGGAAACACCATATATTTT.